The entry below gives a single TCR beta chain sequence along with its context. Its antigen is still unknown. This sample is drawn from a study of human T cells and chemical hapten exposure. Overall study: Among samples, TCR yields varied mainly because of small differences in pooled library volume.

Time point given: patch test 1, 2 weeks after DPC sensitization. As to treatment: therapeutic diphenylcyclopropenone sensitization with weekly scalp DPC. Alopecia patients between 18 and 70 years old and suitable for DPC were used as donors. As handled by the study authors: Samples had a median of about 95,000 TCRs, ranging roughly 20,000 to 750,000. MiXCR, applied by TCRdb to the RACE reads, yields one record per CDR3 protein. TCRdb's processing, not the authors', yielded these V and J calls. The table records tens of thousands of distinct CDR3 sequences, more than 9% of them present only once. Findings of the study overall: Among TCRs, those above 1 in 1000 frequency were unaffected by DPC sensitization.

Germline CDR1 is LGHDT and CDR2 is YNNKEL (reference sequence). The ends were cut back, 1 base at V and 1 base at J, with 2 bases in the middle. This CDR3 region has 14 residues. The TCR sequence derives from a man aged 35 to 55 with alopecia areata. Some clones in this sample may be carry-over from other donors' samples. This chain joins TRBV3-1 and TRBJ2-6, with D uncertain. Sequencing used whole blood, obtained in connection with sensitization to the hapten diphenylcyclopropenone (DPC). The CDR3 region has the DNA TGTGCCAGCAGCCAAGGGTCTGGGGCCAACGTCCTGACTTTC. Residues: CASSQGSGANVLTF.